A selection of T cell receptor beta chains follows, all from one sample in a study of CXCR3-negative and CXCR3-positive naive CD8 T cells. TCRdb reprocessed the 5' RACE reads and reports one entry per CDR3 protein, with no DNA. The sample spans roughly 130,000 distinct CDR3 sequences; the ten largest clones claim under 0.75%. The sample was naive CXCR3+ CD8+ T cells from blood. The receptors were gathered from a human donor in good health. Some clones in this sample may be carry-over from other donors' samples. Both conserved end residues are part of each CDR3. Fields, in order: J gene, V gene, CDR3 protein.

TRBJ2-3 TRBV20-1 CSAEPAGGPPEAQYF
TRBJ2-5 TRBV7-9 CASNSIGLETQYF
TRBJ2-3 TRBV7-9 CASSPQESGSTDTQYF
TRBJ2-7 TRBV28 CASSFYAGALGRTYEQYF
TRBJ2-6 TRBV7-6 CASSPRVGDGANVLTF
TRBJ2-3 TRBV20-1 CSARGLAGVPSTDTQYF
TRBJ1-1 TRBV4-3 CASSQDVIRQMNTEAFF
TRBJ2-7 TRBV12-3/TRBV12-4 CASTRGVNEQYF
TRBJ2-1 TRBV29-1 CSGTGTRTSNEQFF
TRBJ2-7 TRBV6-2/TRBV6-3 CASSYSPYEQYF
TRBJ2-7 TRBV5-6 CASSLGAGAGGEQYF
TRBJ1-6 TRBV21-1 CASSKDNGQASSYNSPLHF
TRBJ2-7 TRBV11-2 CASTGTSHYEQYF
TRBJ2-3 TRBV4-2 CASSQDAGTTDTQYF
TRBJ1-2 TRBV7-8 CASSLGPGGEANYGYTF
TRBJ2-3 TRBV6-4 CASSEAGTGGADTQYF
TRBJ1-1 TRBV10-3 CAISEHNLRQVEAFF
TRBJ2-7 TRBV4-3 CASSPLQGAYEQYF
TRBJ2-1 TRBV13 CASSLEGGGAGGLEQFF
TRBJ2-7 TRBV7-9 CASSSSGAVGNEQYF
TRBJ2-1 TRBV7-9 CASSRRAGDEQFF
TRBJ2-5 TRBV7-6 CASSRAGVGETQYF
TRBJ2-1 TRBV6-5 CAAQMGGGSYNEQFF
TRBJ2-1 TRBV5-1 CASIAAHNEQFF
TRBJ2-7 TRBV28 CASSFRTDTFPSYEQYF
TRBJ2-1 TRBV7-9 CASSLPQAGWSYNEQFF
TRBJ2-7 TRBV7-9 CASSPPADYEQYF
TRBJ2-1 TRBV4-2 CASSQSGTNLYNEQFF
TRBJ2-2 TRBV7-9 CASSLMVENTGELFF
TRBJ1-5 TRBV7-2 CASSLATNQPQHF
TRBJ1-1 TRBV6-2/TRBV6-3 CASSLSTEAFF
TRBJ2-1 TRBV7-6 CASSSAASGGNEQFF
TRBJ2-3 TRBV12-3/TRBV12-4 CASSFGESSTDTQYF
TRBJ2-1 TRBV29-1 CSVEEPHEQFF
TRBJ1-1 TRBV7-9 CASSSTRALNTEAFF
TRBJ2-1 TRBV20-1 CSARGGVSYNEQFF
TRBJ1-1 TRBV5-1 CASSPRQVDTEAFF
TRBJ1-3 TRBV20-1 CSARGLSAGNTIYF
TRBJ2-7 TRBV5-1 CASSFGNGDYEQYF
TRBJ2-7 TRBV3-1 CASSSPGQGFEQYF
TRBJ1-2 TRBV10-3 CAIVEKPGHYLGYTF
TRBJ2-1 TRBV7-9 CASSPARVYEQFF
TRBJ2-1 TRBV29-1 CSVESGTGNNEQFF
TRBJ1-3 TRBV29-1 CSVARQGANTIYF
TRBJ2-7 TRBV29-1 CSVLPDSLYEQYF
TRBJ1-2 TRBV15 CATEELDGYTF
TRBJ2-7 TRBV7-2 CASSYSGGGYEQYF
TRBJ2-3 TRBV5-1 CASSLEGGPAYTDTQYF
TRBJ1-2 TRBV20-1 CSARVDLGYTF